The 16 T cell receptor beta chains listed next were all sequenced from one sample in a study of blood T cell repertoires in COVID-19. The assay was immunoSEQ multiplex PCR, and TCRdb's table has in-frame clones only and misses some. The repertoire holds 390,000 or so clones, about 83% seen once, with about a tenth in the top ten. The specimen sequenced was PBMCs or T cells enriched from blood (not recorded which). These receptors were obtained from a woman aged 50 to 60 who had recovered from COVID-19.

The gene calls are TRBV30 and TRBJ2-1; TRBD2 matches at 10 bases. Losses at the gene ends were 2 bases for V and 3 bases for J; bases not matched to a gene: 7. The CDR3 loop spans 16 amino acids. Germline values: CDR1 GTSNPN, CDR2 SVGIG (reference sequence). The CDR3 sequence is CAWSTYSGGYYNEQFF. DNA for the CDR3: TGTGCCTGGAGTACGTATAGCGGGGGGTACTACAATGAGCAGTTCTTC.

The chain is built from TRBV7-9 and TRBJ2-3; weak D call: TRBD2 (6 bases). Germline CDR1 SEHNR, CDR2 FQNEAQ (reference sequence). The length of the CDR3 is 13 residues. Between the trimmed V and J ends, which lost 5 bases and 8 bases, there was a span of 14 bases. CDR3 nucleotides: TGTGCCAGCAGCCTGATAGGGGAGGTTACGCAGTATTTT. Translation gives CASSLIGEVTQYF.

V is TRBV19 and J is TRBJ1-5; TRBD1 is a possible D gene (6 bases). V gave up 5 bases and J gave up 0 bases, with 14 bases separating them. Per germline, CDR1 LNHDA and CDR2 SQIVND (reference sequence). The length of the CDR3 is 16 residues. The CDR3 protein is CASSSSRGYSNQPQHF. The CDR3 region has the DNA TGTGCCAGTAGTTCGTCTAGGGGGTATAGCAATCAGCCCCAGCATTTT.

The gene calls are TRBV29-1 and TRBJ1-2; D remains ambiguous. V gave up 3 bases and J gave up 4 bases, with 9 bases separating them. Per the germline V gene, CDR1 is SQVTM and CDR2 is ANQGSEA. The CDR3 has 12 residues. CDR3 sequence: CSVDGLPYGYTF. The CDR3 coding sequence is TGCAGCGTTGACGGACTCCCCTATGGCTACACCTTC.

The chain carries TRBV5-3 and TRBJ1-1, with unresolved D. TRBV5-3 is marked as an open reading frame, function uncertain. CDR3 length equals 14 residues. Deletions cut 1 base from V and 6 bases from J, with 13 bases between. The DNA of the CDR3 is TGTGCCAGAAGCTTGACGGGGAGGCTGGCTGAAGCTTTCTTT. It translates to CARSLTGRLAEAFF.

The rearrangement joins TRBV6-5 to TRBJ1-4; D is perhaps TRBD1 (5 bases). CDR3 size: 14 residues. The ends were cut back, 7 bases at V and 8 bases at J, with 17 bases in the middle. Germline V gene sequence: CDR1 MNHEY, CDR2 SVGAGI. The DNA of the CDR3 is TGTGCCAGCACCTCCCCCGGGGGGATCGAAAAACTGTTTTTT. It is translated as CASTSPGGIEKLFF.

The chain uses TRBV19 and TRBJ1-2; TRBD1 is a possible D gene (5 bases). CDR1 is LNHDA, CDR2 SQIVND, per germline (reference sequence). The CDR3 has 15 amino acids. V was trimmed by 0 bases and J by 2 bases, leaving 10 bases between them. The CDR3 spells CASSIDQGLNYGYTF. CDR3 sequence (DNA): TGTGCCAGTAGTATAGATCAGGGATTGAACTATGGCTACACCTTC.

DNA of the CDR3: TGTGCCAGCAGTTTATGGCCCCCACAGGGTGGGAGCAATCAGCCCCAGCATTTT. Translation: CASSLWPPQGGSNQPQHF. The chain uses TRBV27 and TRBJ1-5, with D possibly being TRBD1 (6 bases). The V end was cut by 1 base, the J end by 1 base, with 17 bases between. This CDR3 contains 18 residues. Germline CDR1 MNHEY, CDR2 SMNVEV (reference sequence).

V is TRBV5-1 and J is TRBJ2-2, with 12 nucleotides matching TRBD1. Germline loops: CDR1 SGHRS, CDR2 YFSETQ. J lost 4 bases, V lost 5 bases, and 12 bases had no gene match. CDR3 length equals 18 residues. CDR3 sequence (DNA): TGCGCCAGCAGGACGGGACAGGGGGCCCAAGAGCGCACCGGGGAGCTGTTTTTT. Its translation is CASRTGQGAQERTGELFF.

Written as DNA, the CDR3 is TGTGCCGCCAGCAGGGCTAGCGGCAACACAGATACGCAGTATTTT. It translates to CAASRASGNTDTQYF. The V gene is TRBV10-3, the J gene TRBJ2-3, with TRBD2 matching over 7 bases. Germline-derived CDR1 and CDR2 are ENHRY and SYGVKD. The CDR3 length is 15 residues. J lost 2 bases, V lost 11 bases, and 13 bases had no gene match.

This rearrangement joins TRBV6-2 or TRBV6-3 to TRBJ2-7, with 7 bases fitting TRBD1. J gave up 5 bases and V 3 bases, and 10 bases lay outside the gene matches. This CDR3 contains 15 residues. The germline gives CDR1 MNHEY, CDR2 SVGEGT. The CDR3 bases are TGTGCCAGCAGTTATCTCGGACTGACAGGGAACGAGCAGTACTTC. This sequence encodes CASSYLGLTGNEQYF.

The rearrangement links TRBV5-6 to TRBJ1-2; D might be TRBD1 (5 bases). This CDR3 contains 13 residues. Trimming took 1 base from V and 4 from J, leaving 8 bases between them. Germline V gives CDR1 SGHDT, CDR2 YYEEEE. CDR3 DNA sequence: TGTGCCAGCAGCTTGCAGGGCGGCTATGGCTACACCTTC. Amino acids: CASSLQGGYGYTF.

V is TRBV4-3 and J is TRBJ1-3; D may be TRBD1 (5 bases). The CDR3 length is 15 residues. CDR1 is LGHNA and CDR2 is YSLEER in the germline V gene. V dropped 0 bases and J dropped 4 bases, with 10 bases sitting between them. DNA of the CDR3: TGCGCCAGCAGCCAAGAAGGAGGGGTGGGAAACACCATATATTTT. Residues: CASSQEGGVGNTIYF.

This clone appeared a single time. The CDR3 here is CASSQDQAGGFQPQHF. Written as DNA, the CDR3 is TGTGCCAGCAGCCAAGATCAGGCAGGCGGGTTTCAGCCCCAGCATTTT. V and J are TRBV4-2 and TRBJ1-5; D unresolved. The germline V and J ends were trimmed by 0 bases and 6 bases, with 15 bases remaining between them. There are 16 residues in the CDR3. CDR1 is LGHNA and CDR2 is YNFKEQ in the germline V gene.

The chain uses TRBV6-5 and TRBJ1-6; D is possibly TRBD1 (6 bases). Germline V gives CDR1 MNHEY, CDR2 SVGAGI. The V gene lost 7 bases and the J gene lost 8 bases, with 15 bases spanning the gap. CDR3 length equals 14 residues. The DNA of the CDR3 is TGTGCCAGCAATCCGAGGGGGGGTTATTCACCCCTCCACTTT. It encodes CASNPRGGYSPLHF.

V and J are TRBV7-9 and TRBJ2-3; D remains unclear. CDR1 SEHNR and CDR2 FQNEAQ come from the germline V gene (reference sequence). Trimming took off 1 base at V and 5 bases at J, with 13 bases between the two ends. This CDR3 has 15 residues. CDR3 sequence: CASSLESQHQDTQYF. The CDR3 DNA follows: TGTGCCAGCAGCTTAGAATCTCAACACCAAGATACGCAGTATTTT.